A single sample gave rise to the 5 T cell receptor beta chains below, sequenced in a study of somatic mutations in cytotoxic T cells in rheumatoid arthritis. Measured with immunoSEQ multiplex PCR; TCRdb has only the in-frame clones, and not every one. The data show about 11,000 clones, roughly 73% seen once. Sequenced: CD8+ T cells sorted from blood. The receptors were gathered from a man between 60 and 70 years old in good health.

The chain carries TRBV28 and TRBJ1-6; TRBD1 agrees at 7 bases. Germline V gene sequence: CDR1 MDHEN, CDR2 SYDVKM. V was pared by 5 bases and J by 9 bases, with 7 bases of the junction left unmatched. There are 14 residues in the CDR3. CDR3 sequence (DNA): TGTGCCAGCAGTCCTACAGGGGAGTCTTCACCCCTCCACTTT. It specifies CASSPTGESSPLHF.

This clone was observed a handful of times. The rearrangement joins TRBV5-4 to TRBJ2-7, with 11 positions matching TRBD2. The CDR3 has 14 amino acids. The V gene end was trimmed by 4 bases and the J gene end by 7 bases; junction bases not matched to a gene: 7. Per the germline V gene, CDR1 is SGHNT and CDR2 is YYREEE (reference sequence). DNA of the CDR3: TGTGCCAGCAGCCGTAGCGGGAGGGCCGATGAGCAGTACTTC. It specifies CASSRSGRADEQYF.

The V call is TRBV10-1, the J call TRBJ2-7, with D possibly TRBD1 on 6 matching bases. Germline CDR1 WNHNN, CDR2 SYGVQD (reference sequence). The CDR3 is made up of 14 amino acids. V was shortened by 6 bases and J by 2 bases, with 14 bases between the two germline ends. The CDR3 sequence: CASSRRDTPYEQYF. As DNA, the CDR3 is TGCGCCAGCAGCCGTCGGGACACCCCCTACGAGCAGTACTTC.

The rearrangement uses TRBV11-2 and TRBJ2-1; D gene uncertain. Trimming removed 4 bases from V and 8 bases from J, with 12 bases in between. CDR3 length: 13 amino acids. CDR1 and CDR2 from the germline V gene are SGHAT and FQNNGV. The CDR3 loop is CASSSRWNDEQFF. The CDR3 coding sequence is TGTGCCAGCAGCTCCCGTTGGAACGATGAGCAGTTCTTC.

The chain recombines TRBV2 with TRBJ1-5; D unclear. The CDR3 sequence is 15 residues long. Germline V gene lookup returns CDR1 SNHLY and CDR2 FYNNEI. The V end lost 8 bases, the J end lost 0 bases, and 14 bases lay between the germline ends. The CDR3 protein is CASSEEGYSNQPQHF. The CDR3 bases are TGTGCCAGCTCCGAGGAGGGTTATAGCAATCAGCCCCAGCATTTT.